This passage covers 3 T cell receptor beta chains from one sample sequenced in a study of blood T cell repertoires in COVID-19. The method was immunoSEQ multiplex PCR; TCRdb's version includes in-frame clones alone and lacks a portion of them. The sample yields about 200,000 clones, approximately 92% seen once. Sequenced: peripheral blood. The receptor source for this set is a man aged 45-65 years with acute or convalescent COVID-19.

The V call is TRBV18, the J call TRBJ2-6; D unclear. CDR1 and CDR2 from the germline V gene are KGHSH and LQKENI. Trimming removed 4 bases at V and 0 bases at J, with 7 bases between. The CDR3 sequence is 15 residues long. For the CDR3, the DNA is TGTGCCAGCTCACGGGCAATCTCTGGGGCCAACGTCCTGACTTTC. Its protein is CASSRAISGANVLTF.

V gene TRBV6-2 or TRBV6-3 combines with J gene TRBJ2-5; a possible D gene is TRBD2 (5 bases). The V end lost 5 bases, the J end lost 5 bases, and 18 bases lay between the germline ends. Looked up from germline, CDR1 is MNHEY and CDR2 is SVGEGT. The CDR3 has 15 residues. CDR3 protein: CASSPGGAAGETQYF. In DNA, the CDR3 is TGTGCCAGCAGTCCCGGAGGCGCGGCCGGGGAGACCCAGTACTTC.

The chain is built from TRBV28 and TRBJ1-5, with D tentatively TRBD1 (6 bases). The V gene's germline CDR1 is MDHEN and CDR2 SYDVKM. With 3 bases removed from V and 3 bases from J, the gap between germline ends came to 9 bases. The CDR3 covers 14 residues. The CDR3, as DNA: TGTGCCAGCAGTTTTGGACAGCTCAATCAGCCCCAGCATTTT. Translated, it gives CASSFGQLNQPQHF.